The subject of this entry is one T cell receptor beta chain. Its antigen is still unknown. This sample is drawn from a study of T-cell memory formation after mild COVID-19. Study details: Clustering of TCRs was largely donor specific. Broader study findings: Balance between CD4 and CD8 was seen in clones contracting day 15 to 85, and a CD4+ lean was seen in later expanders. SARS-CoV-2 specificity of second-wave clones peaking day 37 was unconfirmed.

Constant-segment-primed 5'RACE gave TCR alpha and TCR beta cDNA libraries with sample barcodes and UMIs. MiXCR, applied by TCRdb to the 5' RACE reads, yields one record per CDR3 protein. The repertoire holds about 500,000 distinct CDR3 sequences, with about a fifth as singletons. The CDR3 runs 15 residues. CDR1 is SGHTA and CDR2 is FQGNSA in the germline V gene. Deletions cut 1 base from V and 2 bases from J, with 12 bases between. The J gene is TRBJ2-7, the V gene TRBV7-2; D is undetermined. The sequence came from an adult woman who had mild COVID-19 (a few samples of this study predate the infection). Cell type and time point are not known. Sequencing was carried out using PBMCs or a T cell subset sorted from them (not recorded which). CDR3 protein: CASSLDGLHTYEQYF. CDR3 nucleotide sequence: TGTGCCAGCAGCTTAGATGGTCTTCACACCTACGAGCAGTACTTC.